The 3 T cell receptor beta chains below come from one sample, sequenced in a study of CD8 T cells in ankylosing spondylitis. TCRdb analysed the 5' RACE reads with MiXCR anew, one entry per CDR3 protein. The sample carries approximately 31,000 distinct CDR3 sequences, about 31% recorded once. The sample comprised synovial fluid, either unsorted or a sorted T cell fraction (not recorded which). Receptors were obtained from a male donor with ankylosing spondylitis.

This clonotype was observed many times. The chain combines TRBV5-6 with TRBJ2-1; 9 positions match TRBD2. With 0 bases clipped from V and 6 bases from J, the junction kept 10 bases outside the gene matches. Per germline, CDR1 SGHDT and CDR2 YYEEEE. This CDR3 spans 17 amino acids. The CDR3 nucleotides read TGTGCCAGCAGCTTGGCCGAGCCTAGCGGGATTCTCAATGAGCAGTTCTTC. This translates into CASSLAEPSGILNEQFF. Based on the CDR3 plus reference TRBV5-6 and TRBJ2-1, the full variable domain is DAGVTQSPTHLIKTRGQQVTLRCSPKSGHDTVSWYQQALGQGPQFIFQYYEEEERQRGNFPDRFSGHQFPNYSSELNVNALLLGDSALYLCASSLAEPSGILNEQFFGPGTRLTVL.

This sequence joins TRBV10-3 and TRBJ1-3; the D is unclear. V was clipped by 6 bases and J by 3 bases, with 15 bases between them. The CDR3 extends over 15 amino acids. Germline CDR1 and CDR2: ENHRY and SYGVKD. The CDR3 reads CAIRGPVTDGNTIYF. The CDR3 nucleotides are TGTGCCATCAGAGGCCCCGTGACGGATGGAAACACCATATATTTT.

This clonotype was detected a few times. The V and J genes are TRBV2 and TRBJ2-1; D unclear. The V and J ends lost 7 bases and 0 bases respectively, with 10 bases between them. Germline values: CDR1 SNHLY, CDR2 FYNNEI. The CDR3 has 14 residues. CDR3 region: CASKAESSYNEQFF. The CDR3 DNA reads TGTGCCAGCAAGGCGGAGAGCTCCTACAATGAGCAGTTCTTC. Full variable domain (outside the CDR3, taken from reference TRBV2 and TRBJ2-1): EPEVTQTPSHQVTQMGQEVILRCVPISNHLYFYWYRQILGQKVEFLVSFYNNEISEKSEIFDDQFSVERPDGSNFTLKIRSTKLEDSAMYFCASKAESSYNEQFFGPGTRLTVL.